This entry describes one T cell receptor (beta chain). Using immunoSEQ multiplex PCR, the repertoire was profiled, and TCRdb retains in-frame clones only, with some absent. The sample consists of just over 200,000 clones, over 75% of them appearing once. With V trimmed by 6 bases and J by 9 bases, 7 bases remained unmatched. The CDR3 contains 12 residues. Germline V lookup: CDR1 KGHSH, CDR2 LQKENI. The sample comes from a study of blood T cell repertoires in COVID-19. Study summary: T cells, B-cell-depleted T cells, or PBMCs supplied cDNA or gDNA.

The sample was peripheral blood. The clonotype was recovered from a man older than 75 with acute or convalescent COVID-19. This chain joins TRBV18 and TRBJ1-2; 7 bases align to TRBD1. CDR3 amino acids: CASSDRQGSYTF. In DNA, the CDR3 is TGTGCCAGCTCGGATCGACAGGGAAGCTACACCTTC.